The sequence of this TCR beta chain was determined in a study of blood T cell repertoires in COVID-19. The CDR3 covers 13 residues. In germline, CDR1 is GTSNPN, CDR2 SVGIG (reference sequence). With 3 bases removed from V and 0 bases from J, the gap between germline ends came to 8 bases. Sequencing used immunoSEQ multiplex PCR; TCRdb keeps in-frame clones, though not all of them. Of about 45,000 clones listed, roughly 90% are singletons. This clone was counted between two and nine times. This chain joins TRBV30 and TRBJ1-1; D gene unclear. Sequenced sample: peripheral blood. This clonotype was obtained from a human donor in a cohort sampled during active COVID-19. The CDR3 DNA reads TGTGCCTGGAGGTACCTACTGAACACTGAAGCTTTCTTT. This gives the protein CAWRYLLNTEAFF. Full variable domain (outside the CDR3, taken from reference TRBV30 and TRBJ1-1): SQTIHQWPATLVQPVGSPLSLECTVEGTSNPNLYWYRQAAGRGLQLLFYSVGIGQISSEVPQNLSASRPQDRQFILSSKKLLLSDSGFYLCAWRYLLNTEAFFGQGTRLTVV.